A single sample is the source of the 10 T cell receptor beta chains below, sequenced in a study of T cells in Graves' hyperthyroidism and ophthalmopathy (dated by TCRdb to about 2019). The library was made by multiplex PCR. The reads were generated on an Illumina HiSeq 2000. The TCR beta CDR3 regions were amplified from RNA transcripts. The TCR CDR3 was subjected to a first round of RT-PCR using the HTBI primer set and the Qiagen OneStep RT-PCR kit. TCRdb trimmed public reads at Q25 via fastp, called clones via MiXCR and kept in-frame beta chains. Identical CDR3 proteins give one entry, which carries the most common genes and DNA. For this sample there are about 360,000 distinct CDR3 sequences; about 13% appear just once. Of the sample, around a tenth is held by the ten largest clones. The sample was blood. These receptors originate from a woman between 18 and 29 years old with Graves' hyperthyroidism.

Worth noting for this clonotype: This may arise from a read error, as a much more abundant clone is one base away. Likely a read error: the CDR3 ends without its conserved phenylalanine or tryptophan. V gene TRBV28 combines with J gene TRBJ1-1; 7 positions agree with TRBD1. This CDR3 is 14 amino acids long. CDR1 is MDHEN, CDR2 SYDVKM, per germline. V was clipped by 8 bases and J by 2 bases; unmatched bases: 8. The CDR3 spells CASWPGTDNTEAFL. As DNA, the CDR3 is TGTGCCAGCTGGCCCGGGACAGATAACACTGAAGCTTTCCTT.

This chain joins TRBV5-4 and TRBJ2-1; D is ambiguous. The germline V gene has CDR1 SGHNT and CDR2 YYREEE (reference sequence). V lost 0 bases to trimming and J lost 13 bases, with 8 bases between them. This CDR3 has 11 residues. The CDR3 nucleotides are TGTGCCAGCAGCTTGGGTTCCGCCCAGTTCTTC. Encoded protein: CASSLGSAQFF.

Remarks on this clonotype: This may arise from a read error, as a much more abundant clone is one base away. The rearrangement joins TRBV5-1 to TRBJ2-1, with 8 bases identical to TRBD2. The CDR3 loop spans 16 amino acids. Per the germline V gene, CDR1 is SGHRS and CDR2 is YFSETQ. CDR3 protein: CASSVVGRATYNGQFF. CDR3 nucleotides: TGCGCCAGCAGCGTTGTCGGGAGGGCCACCTACAATGGGCAGTTCTTC.

The chain is built from TRBV4-2 and TRBJ2-7, with 9 bases that match TRBD1. The CDR3 spans 13 residues. V shed 4 bases and J 5 bases; nucleotides not matched to a gene: 3. Germline V gene data show CDR1 as LGHNA and CDR2 as YNFKEQ. Here the CDR3 DNA reads TGTGCCAGCAGCCGGGACAGGGTGGACGAGCAGTACTTC. It yields the protein CASSRDRVDEQYF.

The table lists this clonotype with many counts. V usage is TRBV12-3 or TRBV12-4 and J usage is TRBJ2-7; D might be TRBD2 (6 bases). The CDR3 loop spans 14 amino acids. The V and J ends lost 3 bases and 4 bases respectively, with 13 bases between them. This CDR3 reads CASSLMEGWYEQYF. CDR3 nucleotide sequence: TGTGCCAGCAGTTTGATGGAGGGATGGTACGAGCAGTACTTC.

The CDR3 sequence: CASSLERTRIYEQYF. CDR3 coding DNA: TGTGCCAGCAGCTTAGAGAGGACTAGGATCTACGAGCAGTACTTC. The chain recombines TRBV7-2 with TRBJ2-7, with 7 bases aligning to TRBD2. The CDR3 loop spans 15 amino acids. Losses at the gene ends were 1 base for V and 3 bases for J; bases not matched to a gene: 6. The germline CDR1 and CDR2 sequences are SGHTA and FQGNSA.

The chain combines TRBV9 with TRBJ1-1; the match to TRBD1 covers 7 bases. CDR1 is SGDLS and CDR2 is YYNGEE in the germline V gene. The CDR3 totals 18 residues. V lost 2 bases, J lost 0 bases, and 13 bases stayed unmatched. The CDR3 DNA reads TGTGCCAGCAGCGTCCATCGGGACAGACACGTTTTGAACACTGAAGCTTTCTTT. It translates to CASSVHRDRHVLNTEAFF.

This clonotype came up many times. CDR3 coding DNA: TGTGCCAGCAGCTTTGCGGAGAACACCGGGGAGCTGTTTTTT. This codes for CASSFAENTGELFF. V and J are TRBV7-9 and TRBJ2-2; no firm D call. CDR1 and CDR2 from the germline V gene are SEHNR and FQNEAQ (reference sequence). CDR3 size: 14 residues. Trimming removed 3 bases at V and 1 base at J, with 6 bases between.

This rearrangement joins TRBV2 to TRBJ1-5, with no clear D. The CDR3 sequence is 13 residues long. V lost 7 bases, J lost 4 bases, and 11 bases lay in between. Germline V gene sequence: CDR1 SNHLY, CDR2 FYNNEI. DNA of the CDR3: TGTGCCAGCAAAGGGCAGCCAAATCAGCCCCAGCATTTT. It encodes CASKGQPNQPQHF.

This clonotype was seen repeatedly, ten times or more. This chain joins TRBV20-1 and TRBJ1-3, with D possibly matching TRBD1 (6 bases). Looked up from germline, CDR1 is DFQATT and CDR2 is SNEGSKA (reference sequence). The CDR3 has 14 amino acids. The germline V and J ends were trimmed by 5 bases and 0 bases, with 11 bases remaining between them. The CDR3 nucleotides are TGCAGTGCTTCAGACAGGCACTCTGGAAACACCATATATTTT. Its translation is CSASDRHSGNTIYF.